This T cell receptor (beta chain) comes out of a study of CD8 T cells in ankylosing spondylitis. Findings of the study overall: A TCR beta motif of under ten highly homologous variants appeared characteristic of ankylosing spondylitis blood. It was reported that disease-linked clones were significantly enriched in matched ankylosing spondylitis synovial fluid.

This clonotype was recorded a few times. The antigen remains unidentified. Preparation of TCR beta libraries was done by quantitative 5'-RACE with molecular barcodes. TCRdb ran MiXCR on the 5' RACE reads and lists one entry per CDR3 protein. This sample yields around 250,000 distinct CDR3 sequences, of which roughly 10% are seen a single time; less than 7% belongs to the top ten. The V gene lost 3 bases and the J gene lost 0 bases, with 11 bases spanning the gap. The CDR3 contains 15 residues. Germline V gene lookup returns CDR1 MNHEY and CDR2 SVGAGI. This clonotype originated in a male donor with ankylosing spondylitis or in good health (not recorded which). Sequencing input: blood, either unsorted or a sorted T cell fraction (not recorded which). The chain has TRBV6-5 and TRBJ1-2; D call uncertain. CDR3 sequence reads: CASSYRVDSNYGYTF. The CDR3 coding sequence is TGTGCCAGCAGTTATCGGGTTGACTCTAACTATGGCTACACCTTC.